This T cell receptor (beta chain) was captured by sequencing in a study of CD8+ T cells in alopecia areata. Details on this clone: Its antigen remains unknown. The germline and genes are mouse ones. The CDR3 end lies 4 residues beyond the end of the read and is filled in from the germline J gene.

Markers used for sorting pooled cutaneous lymph node cells were CD4, CD8alpha, NKG2D, NKG2ACE and others. From germline, CDR1 is FNHDT and CDR2 SITEND (reference sequence). The CDR3 contains 17 residues. After removal of 2 bases from V and 1 base from J, the junction contained 4 bases not matched to a gene. After isolation, RNA underwent reverse transcription to generate cDNA as the sequencing template. Produced via immunoSEQ multiplex PCR; TCRdb's table is partial and in-frame only. Singletons are absent from the sample, which has over 250,000 clones. Study-level results: Lesional scalp, especially alopecia totalis/universalis, showed higher clonality than normal scalp.

What was sequenced was CD4+ T cells sorted from a lymph node. The TCR was taken from a C3H/HeJ mouse with alopecia areata. Strain haplotype (MHC): H2-k. This chain joins TRBV19 and TRBJ2-3; 13 bases are shared with TRBD2. The CDR3 here is CASSIPGTGGGAETLYF. Incomplete CDR3 DNA: TGTGCCAGCAGTATCCCCGGGACTGGGGGGGGTGCAGAA.